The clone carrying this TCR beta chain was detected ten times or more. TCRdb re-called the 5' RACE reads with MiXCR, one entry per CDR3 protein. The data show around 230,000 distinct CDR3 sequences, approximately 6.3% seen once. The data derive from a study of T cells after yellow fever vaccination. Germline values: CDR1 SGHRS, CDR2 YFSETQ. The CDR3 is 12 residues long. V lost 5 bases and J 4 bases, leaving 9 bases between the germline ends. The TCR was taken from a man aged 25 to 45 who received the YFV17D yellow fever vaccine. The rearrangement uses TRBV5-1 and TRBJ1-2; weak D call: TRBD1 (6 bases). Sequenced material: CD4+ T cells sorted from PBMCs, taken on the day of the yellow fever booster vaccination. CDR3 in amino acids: CASSVDSYGYTF. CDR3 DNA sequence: TGCGCCAGCAGTGTGGACAGCTATGGCTACACCTTC. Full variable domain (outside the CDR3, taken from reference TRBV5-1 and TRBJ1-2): KAGVTQTPRYLIKTRGQQVTLSCSPISGHRSVSWYQQTPGQGLQFLFEYFSETQRNKGNFPGRFSGRQFSNSRSEMNVSTLELGDSALYLCASSVDSYGYTFGSGTRLTVV.